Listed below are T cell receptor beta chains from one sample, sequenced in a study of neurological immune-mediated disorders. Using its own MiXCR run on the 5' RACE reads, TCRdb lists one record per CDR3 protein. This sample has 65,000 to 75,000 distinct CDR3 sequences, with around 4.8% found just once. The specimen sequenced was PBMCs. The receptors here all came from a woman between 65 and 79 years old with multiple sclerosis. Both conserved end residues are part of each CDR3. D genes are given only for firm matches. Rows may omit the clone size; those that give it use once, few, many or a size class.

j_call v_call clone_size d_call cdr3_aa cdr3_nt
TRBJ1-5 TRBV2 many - CASSGTANSNQPQHF TGTGCCAGCAGTGGGACAGCGAATAGCAATCAGCCCCAGCATTTT
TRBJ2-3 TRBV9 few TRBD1 CASSPGTGRADTQYF TGTGCCAGCAGCCCGGGGACAGGGCGGGCAGATACGCAGTATTTT
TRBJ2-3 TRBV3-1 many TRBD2 CASSFHGTSGADTQYF TGTGCCAGCAGCTTTCACGGGACTAGCGGCGCAGATACGCAGTATTTT
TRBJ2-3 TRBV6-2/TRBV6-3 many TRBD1 CASSYVQGATDTQYF TGTGCCAGCAGTTACGTGCAGGGGGCTACAGATACGCAGTATTTT
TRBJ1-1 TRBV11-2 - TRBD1 CASSTNPGGTEALF TGTGCCAGCAGCACCAACCCAGGGGGCACTGAAGCTCTCTTT
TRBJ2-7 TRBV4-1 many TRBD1 CASSQGKGAYEQYF TGCGCCAGCAGCCAAGGAAAGGGGGCTTACGAGCAGTACTTC
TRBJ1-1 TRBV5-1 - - CANSLEGSNTEAFF TGCGCCAACAGCTTGGAAGGGTCAAACACTGAAGCTTTCTTT
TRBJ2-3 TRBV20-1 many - CSTAGGDTQYF TGCAGTACAGCTGGGGGGGATACGCAGTATTTT
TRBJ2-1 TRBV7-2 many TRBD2 CASSPGRGALEQFF TGTGCCAGCAGCCCCGGGAGGGGGGCTCTGGAGCAGTTCTTC
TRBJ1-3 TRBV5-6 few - CASSLVLSGNTIYF TGTGCCAGCAGCTTGGTCCTCTCTGGAAACACCATATATTTT
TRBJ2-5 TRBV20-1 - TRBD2 CSASQAGVVENQYF TGCAGTGCTAGCCAAGCGGGAGTGGTCGAGAACCAGTACTTC
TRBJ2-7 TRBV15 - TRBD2 CATSRDDLAGAPYEQYF TGTGCCACCAGCAGAGATGATTTAGCGGGAGCCCCCTACGAGCAGTACTTC
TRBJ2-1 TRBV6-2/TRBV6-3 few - CASSYSGRGNEQFF TGTGCCAGCAGTTACTCCGGGAGAGGTAATGAGCAGTTCTTC
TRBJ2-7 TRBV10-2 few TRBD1 CASRAGQGGYEQYF TGCGCCAGCAGAGCCGGACAGGGTGGCTACGAGCAGTACTTC
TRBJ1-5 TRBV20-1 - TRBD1 CSAAQGRGQPQHF TGCAGTGCTGCACAGGGGCGAGGGCAGCCCCAGCATTTT
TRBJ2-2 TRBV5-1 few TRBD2 CASSFREGTGELFF TGCGCCAGCAGCTTCCGGGAGGGCACCGGGGAGCTGTTTTTT
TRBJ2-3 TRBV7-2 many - CASSLAYSTDTQYF TGTGCCAGCAGCTTAGCCTATAGCACAGATACGCAGTATTTT
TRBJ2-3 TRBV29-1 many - CSVEGLTGTDTQYF TGCAGCGTTGAAGGTCTCACCGGCACAGATACGCAGTATTTT
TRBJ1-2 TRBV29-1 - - CSVGEGPYGYTF TGCAGCGTCGGTGAGGGCCCCTATGGCTACACCTTC
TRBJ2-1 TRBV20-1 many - CSAQDWSQNEQFF TGCAGTGCCCAGGACTGGTCTCAGAATGAGCAGTTCTTC
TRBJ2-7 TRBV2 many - CASRLPRSSYEQYF TGTGCCAGTCGATTACCCAGGAGCTCCTACGAGCAGTACTTC
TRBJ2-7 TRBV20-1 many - CSARDATIDYEQYF TGCAGTGCTAGAGATGCGACTATCGACTACGAGCAGTACTTC
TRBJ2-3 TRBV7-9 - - CASSARLESTDTQYF TGTGCCAGCAGCGCTAGACTAGAAAGCACAGATACGCAGTATTTT
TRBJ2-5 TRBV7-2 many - CASSLGTARQETQYF TGTGCCAGCAGCTTAGGGACGGCGCGACAAGAGACCCAGTACTTC
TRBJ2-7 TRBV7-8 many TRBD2 CASKSRGGSSYEQYF TGTGCCAGCAAGTCGCGGGGAGGGTCAAGCTACGAGCAGTACTTC
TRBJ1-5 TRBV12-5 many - CASGLDSVSNQPQHF TGTGCTAGTGGTTTGGACAGTGTAAGCAATCAGCCCCAGCATTTT
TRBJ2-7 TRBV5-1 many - CASSLALEEAEQYF TGCGCCAGCAGCTTGGCCCTGGAGGAGGCGGAGCAGTACTTC
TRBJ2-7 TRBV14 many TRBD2 CASSQVGFSGISYEQYF TGTGCCAGCAGCCAAGTCGGGTTTAGCGGGATCTCCTACGAGCAGTACTTC
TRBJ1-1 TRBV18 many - CASSPLEVSAEAFF TGTGCCAGCTCACCACTAGAGGTTTCAGCTGAAGCTTTCTTT
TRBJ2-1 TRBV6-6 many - CASSPTENEQFF TGTGCCAGCAGTCCCACAGAGAATGAGCAGTTCTTC
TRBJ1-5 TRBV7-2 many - CASSLGLGTNQPQHF TGTGCCAGCAGCTTAGGATTAGGAACCAATCAGCCCCAGCATTTT
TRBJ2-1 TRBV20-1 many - CSASPGPLLSYNEQFF TGCAGTGCTAGCCCGGGACCCTTACTCTCTTACAATGAGCAGTTCTTC
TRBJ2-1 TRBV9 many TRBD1 CASSLGTGGSYNEQFF TGTGCCAGCAGCCTGGGGACAGGGGGCTCCTACAATGAGCAGTTCTTC
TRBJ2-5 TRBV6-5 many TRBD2 CASSYSSKASGSRETQYF TGTGCCAGCAGTTACTCGAGTAAGGCTAGCGGGAGTCGGGAGACCCAGTACTTC
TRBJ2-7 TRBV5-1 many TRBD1 CASSLGWHLDRGAYEQYF TGCGCCAGCAGCTTGGGATGGCACTTAGACAGGGGTGCCTACGAGCAGTACTTC